This TCR beta chain was identified in a study (dated by TCRdb to between 2020 and 2023). Survey-level sequencing on the immunoSEQ platform was used to profile the TCR beta chain repertoires. The original methods were these. Repertoire diversity was quantified by the inverse Simpson index, and CDR3 amino acid length spectratypes and V-J pairing frequencies were compared. Clonotypes specific to SARS-CoV-2, CMV, influenza A and EBV were annotated by matching TCR beta CDR3 sequences against VDJdb. In its TCRdb copy, this immuneACCESS table keeps in-frame sequences only and misses some clones. Where compared with another copy, unresolved V genes explain less than half of these, and the others have no known cause. That table gives V, J and clone size, and the DNA gave D and trimming. The sample includes around 50,000 clones, with 93% observed a single time. In total, the top ten clones hold about 10% of the sample.

PBMCs were isolated from peripheral blood, and genomic DNA from unsorted PBMCs was used for TCR beta sequencing. The germline V gene provides CDR1 KGHSH and CDR2 LQKENI. Its CDR3 holds 15 amino acids, cysteine through phenylalanine. The CDR3 DNA has 45 bases and is translated from base 1. V is pared back by 1 base and J by 4 bases, with 10 bases lying between the germline termini. For this clone: Its antigen has not been determined. Within one base of it there is no much larger clone, and no base qualities were kept.

Here is what the overall study found, with its caveats: Further investigation, including longitudinal sampling and assessment of a control group, is stated by the authors to be required.

The TCR sequence derives from a man aged 40-50 years with rheumatoid arthritis. The rearrangement combines TRBV18 with TRBJ1-4; TRBD1 might be the D gene, on 5 matching bases. Sequenced sample: PBMCs. The CDR3 sequence is CASSPRTGLNEKLFF. The DNA sequence reads TGTGCCAGCTCACCACGTACAGGCCTTAATGAAAAACTGTTTTTT. This CDR3, with the reference TRBV18 and TRBJ1-4 proteins standing in past its ends, gives the full variable domain NAGVMQNPRHLVRRRGQEARLRCSPMKGHSHVYWYRQLPEEGLKFMVYLQKENIIDESGMPKERFSAEFPKEGPSILRIQQVVRGDSAAYFCASSPRTGLNEKLFFGSGTQLSVL.